The rows below give T cell receptor beta chains drawn from one sample of a study of blood T cell repertoires in COVID-19. Profiling relied on immunoSEQ multiplex PCR, and the TCRdb table lists in-frame clones only, not all of them. The data contain fewer than 90,000 clones, 90% to 95% of them seen just once; the ten biggest clones take up around 4.2%. Sequencing was done on a sample of peripheral blood. Receptors were obtained from a human donor with active COVID-19. The donor label of this sample is uncertain. CDR3s include the opening cysteine and the closing phenylalanine or tryptophan. The D gene is left open where the match is weak. Only some rows state a clone size, as once, few, many or a class for expanded clones.

len | abundance | j_gene | d_gene | v_gene | CDR3nt | CDR3aa
12 | NA | TRBJ2-7 | NA | TRBV28 | TGTGCCAGCAGTATTACAGGGCTCGAGCAGTACTTC | CASSITGLEQYF
14 | NA | TRBJ2-7 | TRBD1 | TRBV7-2 | TGTGCCAGCAGCTCCCGGACAGGGGGCGGCGTCGGGTACTTC | CASSSRTGGGVGYF
14 | NA | TRBJ2-3 | TRBD2 | TRBV11-2 | TGTGCCAGCAGCTCTAGCGGGAGTAGGGATACGCAGTATTTT | CASSSSGSRDTQYF
16 | NA | TRBJ2-3 | TRBD1 | TRBV24-1 | TGTGCCACCAGTGACCCCCGACAGGGAGGCACAGATACGCAGTATTTT | CATSDPRQGGTDTQYF
15 | once | TRBJ2-2 | TRBD1 | TRBV7-8 | TGTGCCAGCAGCTCTGGACAGGGTGTTGCCGGGGAGCTGTTTTTT | CASSSGQGVAGELFF
14 | NA | TRBJ2-7 | TRBD2 | TRBV4-2 | TGTGCCAGCAGCCAAGTGGCGGGGGTCCCGGAGCAGTACTTC | CASSQVAGVPEQYF
17 | NA | TRBJ1-4 | TRBD1 | TRBV27 | TGTGCCAGCAGTCGCAGGATGGCGGGACAGGTTAATGAAAAACTGTTTTTT | CASSRRMAGQVNEKLFF
15 | NA | TRBJ2-7 | NA | TRBV14 | TGTGCCAGCAGCCCTGAGGGAAAGAGGTCCTACGAGCAGTACTTC | CASSPEGKRSYEQYF
16 | NA | TRBJ2-1 | TRBD2 | TRBV3-1/TRBV3-2 | TGTGCCAGCAGCCAATCGACGGGGGGTCTCCACAATGAGCAGTTCTTC | CASSQSTGGLHNEQFF
13 | NA | TRBJ1-1 | NA | TRBV18 | TGTGCCAGCTTCCTGACTCAAGGTGCTGAAGCTTTCTTT | CASFLTQGAEAFF
14 | once | TRBJ2-7 | TRBD1 | TRBV6-5 | TGTGCCAGCAGATCGACAGGGGTCTCCTACGAGCAGTACTTC | CASRSTGVSYEQYF
15 | NA | TRBJ2-4 | NA | TRBV6-4 | TGTGCCAGCAGGGCAGGGGAGTTAGCCAAAAACATTCAGTACTTC | CASRAGELAKNIQYF
15 | once | TRBJ2-7 | NA | TRBV19 | TGTGCCAGTAGTATAGCGCCAGGGCCTCTTTACGAGCAGTACTTC | CASSIAPGPLYEQYF
14 | NA | TRBJ1-1 | TRBD1 | TRBV2 | TGTGCCAGCAGTTATGGGACAGGGATAGGGGGAGCTTTCTTT | CASSYGTGIGGAFF
14 | NA | TRBJ2-7 | NA | TRBV3-1/TRBV3-2 | TGTGCCAGCAGCCTCGGATTCCCCTCGGGCGAGCAGTACTTC | CASSLGFPSGEQYF
14 | NA | TRBJ1-3 | TRBD1 | TRBV13 | TGTGCCAGCATAGAGACAGGGAAGAGAAACACCATATATTTT | CASIETGKRNTIYF
13 | NA | TRBJ2-1 | TRBD2 | TRBV28 | TGTGCCAGCAGGACTAGCGGGGAAGGGAAGCAGTTCTTC | CASRTSGEGKQFF
11 | NA | TRBJ2-7 | NA | TRBV11-2 | TGTGCCAGCAGCAACGGTTATGAGCAGTACTTC | CASSNGYEQYF
15 | NA | TRBJ1-1 | NA | TRBV5-4 | TGTGCCAGCAGCTCCCCAGGTGCGATGAACACTGAAGCTTTCTTT | CASSSPGAMNTEAFF
13 | NA | TRBJ2-1 | NA | TRBV27 | TGTGCCAGCAGTTTTGGTAGCGCAAATGAGCAGTTCTTC | CASSFGSANEQFF
19 | NA | TRBJ2-7 | TRBD2 | TRBV18 | TGTGCCAGCTCACTGCTCTCTGGGGTAGGGACTAGCGGGAGTGGCGAGCAGTACTTC | CASSLLSGVGTSGSGEQYF
14 | NA | TRBJ2-2 | NA | TRBV2 | TGTGCCAGCAGTGAAGTGGGGGCGGCCGGGGAGCTGTTTTTT | CASSEVGAAGELFF
14 | NA | TRBJ2-5 | NA | TRBV6-5 | TGTGCCAGCAGTCGAGGGGGCGCGGGGGAGACCCAGTACTTC | CASSRGGAGETQYF
13 | NA | TRBJ1-1 | TRBD1 | TRBV12-3/TRBV12-4 | TGTGCCAGCAGAACAGGGGATTTAACTGAAGCTTTCTTT | CASRTGDLTEAFF
15 | NA | TRBJ1-3 | TRBD1 | TRBV19 | TGTGCCAGTAGTACGACAGGGAACTCTGGAAACACCATATATTTT | CASSTTGNSGNTIYF
15 | NA | TRBJ2-3 | NA | TRBV14 | TGTGCCAGCAGCCCCAAGTTGGGGGCCCCAGATACGCAGTATTTT | CASSPKLGAPDTQYF
16 | NA | TRBJ2-1 | TRBD2 | TRBV4-3 | TGCGCCAGCAGCCACGGGACTAGCGGGAGTTGGTATGAGCAGTTCTTC | CASSHGTSGSWYEQFF
16 | NA | TRBJ1-1 | NA | TRBV19 | TGTGCCAGTAGTAGCCACCTCCCGGGAGGTGGCGCTGAAGCTTTCTTT | CASSSHLPGGGAEAFF
15 | NA | TRBJ2-7 | NA | TRBV3-1/TRBV3-2 | TGTGCCAGCAGCCAAGCGACAGGTCCCTCCTACGAGCAGTACTTC | CASSQATGPSYEQYF
14 | NA | TRBJ1-4 | NA | TRBV7-9 | TGTGCCAGCAGCGCCCAGGGGAGAGTTGAAAAACTGTTTTTT | CASSAQGRVEKLFF
12 | NA | TRBJ1-2 | NA | TRBV19 | TGTGCCAGTAAGACAGGAGCCTATGGCTACACCTTC | CASKTGAYGYTF
16 | NA | TRBJ2-2 | TRBD1 | TRBV7-2 | TGTGCCAGCAGCTTAGGACAGGGGGCGAGTACCGGGGAGCTGTTTTTT | CASSLGQGASTGELFF
16 | NA | TRBJ2-2 | TRBD2 | TRBV6-6 | TGTGCCAGCAGTTACATTGCGGGAGCGAACACCGGGGAGCTGTTTTTT | CASSYIAGANTGELFF
19 | NA | TRBJ2-3 | TRBD2 | TRBV4-3 | TGCGCCAGCAGCCAGGGCCCTTCGAGCGGGACCTCTAGCACAGATACGCAGTATTTT | CASSQGPSSGTSSTDTQYF
14 | NA | TRBJ2-1 | NA | TRBV4-2 | TGTGCCAGCAGCCAAGATCCTTCGGCGGCCCGGCAGTTCTTC | CASSQDPSAARQFF
15 | NA | TRBJ2-7 | TRBD1 | TRBV9 | TGTGCCAGCAGCGTCAGCGACAGGGCCTCCTACGAGCAGTACTTC | CASSVSDRASYEQYF
16 | NA | TRBJ2-2 | NA | TRBV5-4 | TGTGCCAGCAGCCGAGCCCCTTCCGGGAACACCGGGGAGCTGTTTTTT | CASSRAPSGNTGELFF
16 | NA | TRBJ2-1 | TRBD2 | TRBV5-5 | TGTGCCAGCAGCAACTCACTAGCGGGGGGTTTCAATGAGCAGTTCTTC | CASSNSLAGGFNEQFF
12 | NA | TRBJ1-1 | NA | TRBV18 | TGTGCCAGCTCACCACCCGCAGGGGAAGCTTTCTTT | CASSPPAGEAFF
13 | NA | TRBJ2-5 | NA | TRBV5-4 | TGTGCCAGCAGCTTCTGGGCAGAAGAGACCCAGTACTTC | CASSFWAEETQYF